This T cell receptor beta chain was retrieved from a study of blood T cell repertoires in COVID-19. Study-level background: COVID-19 samples, acute and convalescent, were from the United States, Italy and Spain. Sources were T cells, B-cell-depleted T cells, or PBMCs; the material itself was cDNA or gDNA.

Clones were read by immunoSEQ multiplex PCR, and TCRdb kept only the in-frame ones, dropping some. The data contain 400,000 to 500,000 clones, 85% to 90% of them singletons. Residents of 24 US areas, aged roughly 18 to 95 years, made up the participants. Cohorts were based on clinical histories the participants reported. CDR3 length: 12 amino acids. Germline assignment: CDR1 MNHEY and CDR2 SVGEGT. J gave up 8 bases and V 6 bases, and 7 bases lay outside the gene matches. The V call is TRBV6-2 or TRBV6-3, the J call TRBJ2-7, with TRBD1 matching 7 bases. Source material: PBMCs or T cells enriched from blood (not recorded which). This clonotype was obtained from a woman in her thirties or forties who had recovered from COVID-19. The CDR3 loop reads CASSSTGYKQYF. The CDR3 DNA follows: TGTGCCAGCAGCTCGACAGGGTACAAGCAGTACTTC.